This is a list of T cell receptor beta chains from one sample in a study of blood T cell repertoires in COVID-19. Assay: immunoSEQ multiplex PCR; the TCRdb copy retains only in-frame clones and omits some. The table lists about 220,000 clones, just over 85% of them singletons, with roughly 2.3% in the top ten. Sequencing was performed on peripheral blood. These TCRs come from a man aged 25 to 40 who had recovered from COVID-19. Both conserved end residues are part of each CDR3. The D gene is left open where the match is weak. The listing skips clone size in some rows; elsewhere it reads once, few, many or a size class.

v_call	j_call	d_call	clone_size	cdr3_aa	cdr3_nt
TRBV7-2	TRBJ1-2	-	-	CASSLGGSASYTF	TGTGCCAGCAGCTTAGGGGGCTCGGCCAGCTACACCTTC
TRBV6-1	TRBJ2-1	TRBD1	few	CASSDTGTGVLDEQFF	TGTGCCAGCAGTGACACCGGGACAGGGGTTTTGGATGAGCAGTTCTTC
TRBV21-1	TRBJ2-7	-	-	CASTDLNSGGPSYEQYF	TGTGCCAGCACCGATTTAAACAGCGGGGGGCCTTCCTACGAGCAGTACTTC
TRBV6-5	TRBJ2-1	TRBD2	-	CASSLLAGGWNEQFF	TGTGCCAGCAGCCTCCTAGCGGGGGGGTGGAATGAGCAGTTCTTC
TRBV30	TRBJ1-2	TRBD1	-	CAWSKGTGEGYTF	TGTGCCTGGAGTAAAGGGACAGGGGAAGGCTACACCTTC
TRBV7-9	TRBJ1-1	-	few	CASSQQGPEAFF	TGTGCCAGCAGCCAACAGGGTCCCGAAGCTTTCTTT
TRBV4-1	TRBJ2-6	TRBD2	once	CASTSLGRVSGANVLTF	TGCGCCAGCACCTCACTGGGGAGGGTCTCAGGGGCCAACGTCCTGACTTTC
TRBV28	TRBJ2-2	-	-	CASRKGVGELFF	TGTGCCAGCAGAAAAGGGGTCGGGGAGCTGTTTTTT
TRBV4-1	TRBJ2-7	-	-	CASSQGAGGDYEQYF	TGCGCCAGCAGCCAAGGCGCCGGAGGAGACTACGAGCAGTACTTC
TRBV4-3	TRBJ1-1	-	few	CASSQVTGSRAFF	TGCGCCAGCAGCCAGGTTACAGGGTCCCGCGCTTTCTTT
TRBV6-5	TRBJ2-5	-	-	CASRRGIRETQYF	TGTGCCAGCAGGAGAGGTATCCGAGAGACCCAGTACTTC
TRBV29-1	TRBJ2-5	-	-	CSATHRVKKTQYF	TGCAGCGCCACCCACAGGGTTAAGAAGACCCAGTACTTC
TRBV7-9	TRBJ1-5	TRBD1	few	CASSSPRGDRDNQPQHF	TGTGCCAGCAGCTCCCCCCGCGGGGACAGGGATAATCAGCCCCAGCATTTT
TRBV6-5	TRBJ2-7	TRBD1	-	CASSAGTEYF	TGTGCCAGCAGCGCCGGGACAGAGTACTTC
TRBV11-2	TRBJ1-1	-	-	CASVLSGQLNTEAFF	TGTGCCAGCGTACTCTCCGGACAGTTGAACACTGAAGCTTTCTTT
TRBV4-2	TRBJ1-2	-	-	CASSQAPGGGGVYGYTF	TGTGCCAGCAGCCAAGCGCCTGGTGGTGGGGGGGTCTATGGCTACACCTTC
TRBV4-3	TRBJ2-3	-	once	CASSQDRIGTDTQYF	TGCGCCAGCAGCCAAGACAGGATCGGCACAGATACGCAGTATTTT
TRBV10-1	TRBJ1-2	-	-	CASSEKSAGHGYTF	TGCGCCAGCAGTGAAAAATCGGCAGGGCATGGCTACACCTTC
TRBV6-5	TRBJ1-2	TRBD1	-	CASSYQTGFIDYGYTF	TGTGCCAGCAGTTATCAGACAGGGTTTATTGACTATGGCTACACCTTC
TRBV6-5	TRBJ2-3	TRBD1	-	CASSTGAKDTQYF	TGTGCCAGCTCGACAGGGGCTAAAGATACGCAGTATTTT